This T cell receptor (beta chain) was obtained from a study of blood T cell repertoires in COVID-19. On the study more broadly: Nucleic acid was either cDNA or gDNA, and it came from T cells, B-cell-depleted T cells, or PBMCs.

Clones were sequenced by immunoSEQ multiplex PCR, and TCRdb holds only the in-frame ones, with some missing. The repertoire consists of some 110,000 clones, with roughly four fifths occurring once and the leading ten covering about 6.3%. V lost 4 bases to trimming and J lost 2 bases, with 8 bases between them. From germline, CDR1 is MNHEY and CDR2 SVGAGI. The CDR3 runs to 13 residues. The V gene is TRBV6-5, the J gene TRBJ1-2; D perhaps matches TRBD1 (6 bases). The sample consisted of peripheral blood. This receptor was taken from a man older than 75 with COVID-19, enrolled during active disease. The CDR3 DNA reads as TGTGCCAGCAGTTCCGGACAGAACTATGGCTACACCTTC. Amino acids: CASSSGQNYGYTF.